The T cell receptor beta chain under discussion was sequenced for a study of T cell responses to AZD1222 COVID-19 vaccine. A note on this clone: Its antigen is not known.

Profiled with immunoSEQ multiplex PCR; TCRdb holds only in-frame clones, not every one. The table has about 78,000 clones, around 90% seen once. The germline gives CDR1 SGHAT, CDR2 FQNNGV. This CDR3 has 15 amino acids. V shed 3 bases and J shed 3 bases, with 14 bases lying between them. Broader study findings: It was only after the peak T cell response that any repertoires were sampled.

The source material was peripheral blood, sampled on day 0 of MenACWY control vaccination. The TCR sequence derives from an adult in good health. The V call is TRBV11-2, the J call TRBJ1-2, with D possibly TRBD1 on 5 matching bases. The CDR3 is CASSLEGTDYYGYTF. The CDR3 DNA sequence: TGTGCCAGCAGCTTGGAGGGGACGGACTACTATGGCTACACCTTC. Using reference TRBV11-2 and TRBJ1-2 for the parts outside the CDR3, the full variable domain is EAGVAQSPRYKIIEKRQSVAFWCNPISGHATLYWYQQILGQGPKLLIQFQNNGVVDDSQLPKDRFSAERLKGVDSTLKIQPAKLEDSAVYLCASSLEGTDYYGYTFGSGTRLTVV.